What follows is one TCR beta chain and its context. This sample was taken from a study of blood T cell repertoires in COVID-19. For the study at large: Sources were T cells, B-cell-depleted T cells, or PBMCs; the material itself was cDNA or gDNA.

Per the original methods: Amplifying reference gene primers gave estimates of nucleated cell counts. Assay: immunoSEQ multiplex PCR; the TCRdb copy retains only in-frame clones and omits some. V, J and clone size reflect that table, while D and trimming were determined from the DNA. In the table there are about 160,000 clones, 87% of which are singletons. The clonotype originates from a woman aged 55-70 years who had recovered from COVID-19. Sequencing was performed on peripheral blood.

CDR3 DNA: TGTGCCAGCAGCCAAGATGCAGGTAGCCGGGGTGAGCAGTTCTTC. Translation: CASSQDAGSRGEQFF. The chain has TRBV3-1 (or the pseudogene TRBV3-2) and TRBJ2-1, with D possibly being TRBD2 (5 bases). V lost 0 bases, J lost 9 bases, and 15 bases lay in between. The CDR3 has 15 amino acids. Germline assignment: CDR1 LGHDT and CDR2 YNNKEL (reference sequence).